The clone carrying this TCR beta chain has a count of ten or more. The CDR3 sequence is 15 residues long. Looked up from germline, CDR1 is SNHLY and CDR2 is FYNNEI. V lost 4 bases, J lost 5 bases, and 10 bases stayed unmatched. This entry is derived from a study of T cells in Graves' hyperthyroidism and ophthalmopathy. It was RNA transcripts that yielded the amplified TCR beta CDR3 regions. With the HTBI primer set, the TCR CDR3 went through a first round of RT-PCR. TCRdb ran MiXCR on the multiplex PCR reads and lists one entry per CDR3 protein. The sample lists about 320,000 distinct CDR3 sequences, roughly 15% occurring once.

This TCR was sampled from a man aged 30 to 39 with Graves' hyperthyroidism. This chain joins TRBV2 and TRBJ2-5, with TRBD2 identical over 7 bases. The specimen sequenced was blood. The CDR3 DNA is TGTGCCAGCAGTGGATGGGGGGGACCTAAGGAGACCCAGTACTTC. Translation: CASSGWGGPKETQYF.